This TCR beta chain appears in the sequencing data of a study of blood T cell repertoires in COVID-19. Study in general: The cDNA or gDNA used as material had been derived from T cells, B-cell-depleted T cells, or PBMCs.

Trimming cost V 4 bases and J 1 base, with 10 bases left between them. The CDR3 extends over 14 amino acids. Germline values: CDR1 SGHNT, CDR2 YYREEE (reference sequence). The table came from immunoSEQ multiplex PCR; TCRdb's copy has only in-frame clones and leaves some out. The sample carries under 45,000 clones, 86% recorded once. V gene TRBV5-4 combines with J gene TRBJ2-3, with D tentatively TRBD2 (6 bases). Sample: peripheral blood. The source of this sequence is a man between 60 and 75 years old with active COVID-19. The CDR3 loop is CASSPRGGTDTQYF. The CDR3, as DNA: TGTGCCAGCAGCCCCCGCGGGGGCACAGATACGCAGTATTTT.